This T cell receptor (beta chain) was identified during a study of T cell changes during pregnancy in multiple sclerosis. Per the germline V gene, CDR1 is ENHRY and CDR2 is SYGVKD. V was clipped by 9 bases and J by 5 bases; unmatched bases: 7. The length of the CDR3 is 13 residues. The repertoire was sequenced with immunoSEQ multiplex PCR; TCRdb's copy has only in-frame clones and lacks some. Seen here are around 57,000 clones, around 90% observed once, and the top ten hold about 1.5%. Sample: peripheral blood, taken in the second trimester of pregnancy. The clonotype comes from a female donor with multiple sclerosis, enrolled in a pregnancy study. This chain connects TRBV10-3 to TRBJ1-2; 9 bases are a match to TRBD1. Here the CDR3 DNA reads TGTGCCATACAACAGGGGGCTGAGTATGGCTACACCTTC. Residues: CAIQQGAEYGYTF.